This T cell receptor (beta chain) originates from a study of OX40 agonist ivuxolimab in advanced cancers. Study-wide background: Participants could have had prior anti-PD-1, anti-PD-L1 or anti-CTLA-4 therapy, and less than 45% had some. Whole-study findings and limits: CD8+ T cells showed, on average, more clonal expansion than CD4+ cells. Clones of CD4+ and CD8+ blood T cells grew by week 6 at doses of 0.1 to 3.0 mg/kg.

Baseline was the first blood sampling point, followed by cycle 4 day 1 and cycle 7 day 1. As concerns this clone: What it recognizes is unknown.

The method was immunoSEQ multiplex PCR; TCRdb's version includes in-frame clones alone and lacks a portion of them. The sample lists 34,000 or so clones; over 75% were seen once. V was trimmed by 0 bases and J by 3 bases, leaving 3 bases between them. The germline V gene encodes CDR1 SGHDN and CDR2 FVKESK. This CDR3 region has 13 residues. This TCR came from an adult with an advanced solid tumor such as melanoma, head and neck, liver or kidney cancer. The sample consisted of CD4+ or CD8+ T cells sorted from blood, taken in a trial of the OX40 agonist ivuxolimab. The rearrangement joins TRBV14 to TRBJ1-3; no firm D call. The CDR3 DNA sequence: TGTGCCAGCAGCCAAGATCGTGGAAACACCATATATTTT. Its translation: CASSQDRGNTIYF.